The rows below give T cell receptor beta chains drawn from one sample of a study of OX40 agonist ivuxolimab in advanced cancers. This table comes from immunoSEQ multiplex PCR, and its TCRdb copy is limited to in-frame clones, with some not included. The sample has over 50,000 clones, more than 65% seen once. The specimen was CD4+ or CD8+ T cells sorted from blood, collected in a trial of the OX40 agonist ivuxolimab. The receptors stem from an adult with an advanced solid tumor such as melanoma, head and neck, liver or kidney cancer. The CDR3 runs from the conserved cysteine through the conserved F or W. Each record gives: V gene, clone size, CDR3 length, CDR3 protein. Where a row states a size, it is once, few, many or the class of an expanded clone; other rows omit it.

v_gene: TRBV28; abundance: .; len: 13; CDR3aa: CASSFGSNYGYTF
v_gene: TRBV5-1; abundance: few; len: 14; CDR3aa: CASTTGQGKNTIYF
v_gene: TRBV11-3; abundance: once; len: 15; CDR3aa: CASSPGLAENNEQFF
v_gene: TRBV29-1; abundance: .; len: 18; CDR3aa: CSVATPGTSGGGTDTQYF
v_gene: TRBV19; abundance: .; len: 17; CDR3aa: CASSLGLAGGGTDTQYF
v_gene: TRBV12-5; abundance: .; len: 13; CDR3aa: CASGSMNTDTQYF
v_gene: TRBV5-1; abundance: .; len: 15; CDR3aa: CASSLGQTSYNEQFF
v_gene: TRBV5-1; abundance: .; len: 14; CDR3aa: CASSIGTWRNEQFF
v_gene: TRBV5-5; abundance: once; len: 14; CDR3aa: CASSFMDRFAEAFF
v_gene: TRBV10-3; abundance: .; len: 13; CDR3aa: CAIRAGTDYGYTF
v_gene: TRBV10-2; abundance: .; len: 14; CDR3aa: CASSRMARTDTQYF
v_gene: TRBV18; abundance: once; len: 14; CDR3aa: CASSSRDINYGYTF
v_gene: TRBV5-4; abundance: .; len: 18; CDR3aa: CASSFGAAGDTSTDTQYF
v_gene: TRBV10-1; abundance: .; len: 13; CDR3aa: CASSESPSGRQYF
v_gene: TRBV19; abundance: .; len: 14; CDR3aa: CASSIQSSYNEQFF
v_gene: TRBV7-2; abundance: few; len: 15; CDR3aa: CASSLDRTASEKLFF
v_gene: TRBV19; abundance: .; len: 12; CDR3aa: CASTVAGGRQFF
v_gene: TRBV4-1; abundance: .; len: 20; CDR3aa: CASSRRPRQFSSPNTGELFF
v_gene: TRBV4-2; abundance: .; len: 20; CDR3aa: CASSQDVGLAGAGISYEQYF
v_gene: TRBV5-4; abundance: .; len: 14; CDR3aa: CASSQPGTNTEAFF
v_gene: TRBV7-2; abundance: .; len: 14; CDR3aa: CASSLWPGRYEQYF
v_gene: TRBV7-8; abundance: .; len: 14; CDR3aa: CASRFAPIPGTQYF
v_gene: TRBV5-6; abundance: .; len: 19; CDR3aa: CASSLLRRETGSKVDTQYF
v_gene: TRBV10-3; abundance: few; len: 15; CDR3aa: CAISDHPGGANVLTF
v_gene: TRBV19; abundance: .; len: 16; CDR3aa: CASSTSVRSADEKLFF
v_gene: TRBV7-2; abundance: once; len: 17; CDR3aa: CASSLAGLAGVGYEQYF
v_gene: TRBV6-1; abundance: .; len: 15; CDR3aa: CASAWTSGTGDTQYF
v_gene: TRBV5-1; abundance: .; len: 14; CDR3aa: CASSLEGRVNEAFF
v_gene: TRBV6-1; abundance: .; len: 13; CDR3aa: CASRPGLGSGYTF
v_gene: TRBV5-4; abundance: .; len: 15; CDR3aa: CASSLALRGADTQYF
v_gene: TRBV5-1; abundance: .; len: 11; CDR3aa: CASRLTDTQYF
v_gene: TRBV7-8; abundance: .; len: 17; CDR3aa: CASSPRVPSGRINEQFF
v_gene: TRBV18; abundance: few; len: 13; CDR3aa: CASSPTTGAEQFF
v_gene: TRBV5-1; abundance: .; len: 14; CDR3aa: CASSSGLSTGEQYF
v_gene: TRBV19; abundance: .; len: 16; CDR3aa: CASTNSHGHLNYGYTF
v_gene: TRBV7-7; abundance: many; len: 14; CDR3aa: CASSSSGSWKTQYF
v_gene: TRBV7-6; abundance: .; len: 16; CDR3aa: CASSSLAGQSYNEQFF
v_gene: TRBV2; abundance: .; len: 17; CDR3aa: CASSESMASGDKETQYF
v_gene: TRBV19; abundance: .; len: 14; CDR3aa: CASNGRDRGNEQFF
v_gene: TRBV4-2; abundance: .; len: 15; CDR3aa: CASSQDVSGAETQYF
v_gene: TRBV28; abundance: .; len: 14; CDR3aa: CAIKQGQNDYEQYF
v_gene: TRBV28; abundance: .; len: 21; CDR3aa: CASSPGLEAVFTLGRVGELFF
v_gene: TRBV10-2; abundance: .; len: 14; CDR3aa: CASSESGRTGELFF
v_gene: TRBV11-2; abundance: .; len: 15; CDR3aa: CASSPSSGSVGEQYF
v_gene: TRBV7-9; abundance: .; len: 17; CDR3aa: CASSSGGTGTGFYEQYF
v_gene: TRBV15; abundance: .; len: 19; CDR3aa: CATSRGGQAGYYSNQPQHF
v_gene: TRBV7-2; abundance: .; len: 16; CDR3aa: CASSLVSAGGRGEAFF
v_gene: TRBV11-1; abundance: .; len: 13; CDR3aa: CASSLAPQETQYF
v_gene: TRBV20-1; abundance: .; len: 11; CDR3aa: CSAPGAYGYTF
v_gene: TRBV27; abundance: .; len: 17; CDR3aa: CASSLSPSAGGTETQYF
v_gene: TRBV20-1; abundance: .; len: 11; CDR3aa: CSASGAYEQYF
v_gene: TRBV18; abundance: .; len: 15; CDR3aa: CASSPGRGSINEQFF
v_gene: TRBV28; abundance: .; len: 14; CDR3aa: CASMPGTESAEAFF
v_gene: TRBV5-1; abundance: once; len: 14; CDR3aa: CASSLGGAGREQYF
v_gene: TRBV29-1; abundance: .; len: 13; CDR3aa: CSVEGVFVYGYTF
v_gene: TRBV19; abundance: .; len: 14; CDR3aa: CASSIIRRNTEAFF
v_gene: TRBV4-2; abundance: few; len: 15; CDR3aa: CASSPGTSYGETQYF
v_gene: TRBV19; abundance: .; len: 12; CDR3aa: CASSINDNEQYF
v_gene: TRBV18; abundance: .; len: 17; CDR3aa: CASSPTAPGQLNTEAFF